These 13 T cell receptor beta chains share one sample of origin, sequenced in a study of blood T cells in healthy people across ages. For the second PCR, which ran for about 6 to 11 cycles, a sample-barcoded 5' primer and a J-beta primer mix were used. Each CDR3 protein gets one entry after TCRdb re-called the 5' RACE reads with MiXCR. The data contain approximately 800,000 distinct CDR3 sequences, about a quarter of them singletons. These same records also appear under a second study, on T cells of mothers and their children.

Specimen: blood. The receptors come from a boy aged 5-17 years in good health.

V usage is TRBV5-1 and J usage is TRBJ1-1; weak D call: TRBD1 (6 bases). V was cut by 3 bases and J by 4 bases, with 10 bases left in between. CDR3 length equals 13 residues. Germline V CDR1 and CDR2: SGHRS, YFSETQ. The CDR3 spells CASSWGAGTEAFF. CDR3 coding DNA: TGCGCCAGCAGCTGGGGGGCTGGCACTGAAGCTTTCTTT.

This clonotype appeared a few times. The V call is TRBV24-1, the J call TRBJ2-3; TRBD1 aligns across 8 bases. V dropped 1 base and J dropped 5; count of bases not matched to a gene: 7. The CDR3 extends over 16 amino acids. The germline V gene encodes CDR1 KGHDR and CDR2 SFDVKD. The CDR3 loop reads CATSDFGSGGVDTQYF. DNA of the CDR3: TGTGCCACCAGTGATTTTGGGTCAGGGGGCGTAGATACGCAGTATTTT.

This clonotype showed up just a few times. The rearrangement joins TRBV20-1 to TRBJ2-7; TRBD1 aligns across 8 bases. The germline V gene encodes CDR1 DFQATT and CDR2 SNEGSKA (reference sequence). V lost 6 bases to trimming and J lost 1 base; unmatched junction nucleotides: 8. The CDR3 is 14 amino acids. CDR3 nucleotides: TGCAGTGCAGAAGACAGGGGATCGTCCTACGAGCAGTACTTC. Translation: CSAEDRGSSYEQYF.

J is TRBJ2-5 and V is TRBV4-2; 7 nucleotides match TRBD1. After removal of 0 bases from V and 2 bases from J, the junction contained 6 bases not matched to a gene. From germline, CDR1 is LGHNA and CDR2 YNFKEQ. The CDR3 length is 16 residues. CDR3 in amino acids: CASSQDGTRGQETQYF. CDR3 DNA: TGTGCCAGCAGCCAAGATGGGACCAGGGGGCAAGAGACCCAGTACTTC.

The genes are TRBV7-9 and TRBJ2-4; tentatively, D is TRBD2 (6 bases). CDR3 length equals 14 residues. The V gene lost 5 bases and the J gene lost 6 bases, with 14 bases spanning the gap. Germline assignment: CDR1 SEHNR and CDR2 FQNEAQ (reference sequence). The CDR3 is CASSAGQGGNIQYF. The CDR3 nucleotides are TGTGCCAGCAGCGCGGGGCAGGGAGGAAACATTCAGTACTTC.

The table lists this clonotype with a few counts. This rearrangement joins TRBV12-5 to TRBJ2-1, with no clear D. The germline V and J ends were trimmed by 7 bases and 5 bases, with 9 bases remaining between them. This CDR3 is 12 amino acids long. Germline V gene lookup returns CDR1 LGHNT and CDR2 FRNRAP. The CDR3 is CASALLNNEQFF. The CDR3 DNA follows: TGTGCTAGTGCCCTCCTAAACAATGAGCAGTTCTTC.

J is TRBJ2-2 and V is TRBV29-1; no firm D call. The ends were cut back, 0 bases at V and 2 bases at J, with 7 bases in the middle. From germline, CDR1 is SQVTM and CDR2 ANQGSEA. CDR3 length: 14 residues. The CDR3: CSVEDSINTGELFF. CDR3 coding DNA: TGCAGCGTTGAAGATTCGATTAACACCGGGGAGCTGTTTTTT.

The chain has TRBV6-6 and TRBJ2-2, with D possibly TRBD1 on 5 matching bases. The CDR3 loop spans 15 amino acids. V shed 0 bases and J shed 7 bases, with 12 bases lying between them. In germline, CDR1 is MNHNY, CDR2 SVGAGI (reference sequence). The CDR3 loop is CASSYSGRADGELFF. CDR3 sequence (DNA): TGTGCCAGCAGTTACTCTGGCAGGGCGGACGGGGAGCTGTTTTTT.

The chain combines TRBV5-6 with TRBJ2-4; possibly TRBD2 for D (6 bases). This CDR3 comprises 16 residues. Germline CDR1 reads SGHDT; CDR2 reads YYEEEE. V dropped 2 bases and J dropped 0 bases, with 12 bases sitting between them. CDR3 loop: CASSFEAAGAKNIQYF. In DNA form, the CDR3 reads TGTGCCAGCAGCTTTGAGGCAGCGGGAGCCAAAAACATTCAGTACTTC.

V and J are TRBV6-1 and TRBJ1-1; D is possibly TRBD1 (6 bases). Germline V gives CDR1 MNHNS, CDR2 SASEGT. This CDR3 is 14 amino acids long. Trimming pared 8 bases from V and 4 bases from J, leaving 17 bases between. The CDR3 loop reads CASGSRTASTEAFF. In nucleotides, the CDR3 is TGTGCCAGCGGATCTAGGACAGCCTCCACTGAAGCTTTCTTT.

The chain is built from TRBV5-1 and TRBJ1-2; D may be TRBD1 (6 bases). V was shortened by 0 bases and J by 6 bases, with 12 bases between the two germline ends. This CDR3 comprises 14 residues. Germline values: CDR1 SGHRS, CDR2 YFSETQ. This chain's CDR3 is CASSLEGHQHGYTF. The CDR3 DNA reads TGCGCCAGCAGCTTGGAGGGACACCAGCATGGCTACACCTTC. Filled out from reference TRBV5-1 and TRBJ1-2, the complete variable domain reads KAGVTQTPRYLIKTRGQQVTLSCSPISGHRSVSWYQQTPGQGLQFLFEYFSETQRNKGNFPGRFSGRQFSNSRSEMNVSTLELGDSALYLCASSLEGHQHGYTFGSGTRLTVV.

The chain carries TRBV10-3 and TRBJ1-4; TRBD1 matches at 7 bases. CDR3 length: 17 residues. V lost 2 bases, J lost 0 bases, and 6 bases stayed unmatched. The germline V gene encodes CDR1 ENHRY and CDR2 SYGVKD. The CDR3, as DNA: TGTGCCATCAGTGAGAACGGACAGGAACCAACTAATGAAAAACTGTTTTTT. Encoded protein: CAISENGQEPTNEKLFF.

Concerning this clonotype: An end of the junction does not agree with germline; a read error may underlie this. The DNA of the CDR3 is TGCGCCAGCAGCTTGACGGACAGGGTCTACAATGAGCGGTTCTTC. This codes for CASSLTDRVYNERFF. The gene calls are TRBV5-1 and TRBJ2-5; TRBD1 aligns across 8 bases. CDR3 length: 15 residues. Per germline, CDR1 SGHRS and CDR2 YFSETQ. Based on the CDR3 plus reference TRBV5-1 and TRBJ2-5, the full variable domain is KAGVTQTPRYLIKTRGQQVTLSCSPISGHRSVSWYQQTPGQGLQFLFEYFSETQRNKGNFPGRFSGRQFSNSRSEMNVSTLELGDSALYLCASSLTDRVYNERFFGPGTRLLVL.